The 10 T cell receptor beta chains listed next were all sequenced from one sample in a study of blood T cells in healthy people across ages. A second PCR of about 7 to 11 cycles used a sample-barcoded 5' primer and a J-beta primer mix. TCRdb passed the 5' RACE reads through MiXCR, listing each CDR3 protein once. The sample lists more than 700,000 distinct CDR3 sequences, roughly 50% seen once, with roughly 37% in the top ten. Material: blood. The receptors here all came from a man older than 75 in good health.

This sequence joins TRBV27 and TRBJ2-1, with D uncertain. Looked up from germline, CDR1 is MNHEY and CDR2 is SMNVEV (reference sequence). V shed 5 bases and J shed 8 bases, with 25 bases lying between them. The CDR3 sequence is 17 residues long. The DNA of the CDR3 is TGTGCCAGCAGTCTATACCCCCTGGTCCGGGTTGGAGATGAGCAGTTCTTC. It yields the protein CASSLYPLVRVGDEQFF.

This rearrangement joins TRBV3-1 to TRBJ2-3, with D possibly TRBD2 on 6 matching bases. Looked up from germline, CDR1 is LGHDT and CDR2 is YNNKEL (reference sequence). V lost 4 bases and J lost 0, with 17 bases in between. The CDR3 length is 17 residues. CDR3 region: CASSPIGGPGSTDTQYF. As DNA, the CDR3 is TGTGCCAGCAGCCCTATCGGAGGGCCAGGGAGCACAGATACGCAGTATTTT.

The J gene is TRBJ2-4, the V gene TRBV7-2, with D tentatively TRBD2 (6 bases). The J call is doubtful: the DNA matches TRBJ2-7 better. This CDR3 spans 12 amino acids. Germline V gene data show CDR1 as SGHTA and CDR2 as FQGNSA. CDR3 sequence (DNA): TGTGCCAGCACCCTGTGGAGGGGCGAGCAGTACTTC. It is translated as CASTLWRGEQYF.

This clonotype has a single count. The chain carries TRBV29-1 and TRBJ1-1, with D uncertain. This CDR3 contains 13 residues. Trimming cost V 1 base and J 0 bases, with 6 bases left between them. Germline V lookup: CDR1 SQVTM, CDR2 ANQGSEA. This CDR3 is CSVEGALNTEAFF. CDR3 sequence (DNA): TGCAGCGTTGAAGGAGCCTTGAACACTGAAGCTTTCTTT.

The chain has TRBV20-1 and TRBJ2-5; TRBD2 matches 11 bases. The CDR3 is made up of 14 amino acids. After removal of 6 bases from V and 4 bases from J, the junction contained 7 bases not matched to a gene. The germline gives CDR1 DFQATT, CDR2 SNEGSKA (reference sequence). CDR3 in amino acids: CSASLTSGTETQYF. The CDR3 DNA is TGCAGTGCGTCCCTGACTAGCGGGACAGAGACCCAGTACTTC.

This clonotype has a handful of counts. The rearrangement joins TRBV29-1 to TRBJ2-5, with D perhaps given as TRBD1 or TRBD2 (6 bases each). Germline loops: CDR1 SQVTM, CDR2 ANQGSEA. This CDR3 region has 13 residues. Deletions cut 6 bases from V and 5 bases from J, with 16 bases between. The CDR3 bases are TGCAGCGTCGGGACGGGGGCGGGGGAGACCCAGTACTTC. It specifies CSVGTGAGETQYF.

The chain uses TRBV5-1 and TRBJ1-5; 7 nucleotides match TRBD1. The CDR3 contains 15 residues. Germline V gene lookup returns CDR1 SGHRS and CDR2 YFSETQ. V lost 4 bases, J lost 7 bases, and 11 bases stayed unmatched. The CDR3 bases are TGCGCCAGCAGCCCAACTGACAGGGCAAAGCAGCCCCAGCATTTT. This codes for CASSPTDRAKQPQHF.

A few counts support this clonotype. The rearrangement links TRBV25-1 to TRBJ1-1; TRBD1 is a possible D gene (5 bases). Per the germline V gene, CDR1 is MGHDK and CDR2 is SYGVNS. Deletions cut 5 bases from V and 8 bases from J, with 12 bases between. This CDR3 is 12 amino acids long. The DNA of the CDR3 is TGTGCCAGCAGTACCCGGGGGATAGAAGCTTTCTTT. This codes for CASSTRGIEAFF.

The CDR3 DNA follows: TGCAGTGCTAGAGATCCGGGCAACGCCTATGGCTACACCTTC. Its translation is CSARDPGNAYGYTF. The J gene is TRBJ1-2, the V gene TRBV20-1; D is undetermined. Germline V CDR1 and CDR2: DFQATT, SNEGSKA (reference sequence). The germline V and J ends were trimmed by 0 bases and 4 bases, with 12 bases remaining between them. The CDR3 length is 14 residues.

The J gene is TRBJ2-5, the V gene TRBV21-1. TRBV21-1 is flagged as a pseudogene. The CDR3 is 13 residues long. The CDR3 DNA is TGTGCCAGCAGCCTCCGGAGAGACGAGACCCAGTACTTC. It is translated as CASSLRRDETQYF.